The entry that follows covers one T cell receptor (beta chain) sequence. The sample originates from a study of shared clonotypes between healthy human individuals. The wider study: Three plates each covered CD4 naive and memory; CD8 naive two, CD8 memory one.

CDR3 length: 18 residues. Trimming at V came to 5 bases and at J to 7 bases, leaving 19 bases not matched to a gene. The germline CDR1 and CDR2 sequences are SGHAT and FQNNGV. In the original workflow: Junction-only sequences without quality scores were provided by ImmunoSEQ, so filtering was different. Using immunoSEQ multiplex PCR, the repertoire was profiled, and TCRdb retains in-frame clones only, with some absent. V, J and clone size were drawn from that table, and D and trimming were deduced from the DNA. The sample has over 800,000 clones, about 92% seen once. CD8 cells regarded as naive lacked CD45RO, were positively chosen for CCR7, and omitted terminally differentiated effector memory CD45RA+ cells. Those who donated, Caucasian adults without exception, all lived in Nashville, Tennessee.

The chain recombines TRBV11-2 with TRBJ2-1; 8 bases map to TRBD2. Sequenced input: naive CD8+ T cells sorted from blood. The receptor was derived from a man aged 25-45 years in good health. CDR3 sequence reads: CASSLTVLADELPNEQFF. Written as DNA, the CDR3 is TGTGCCAGCAGCCTTACGGTACTAGCGGACGAATTACCTAATGAGCAGTTCTTC.